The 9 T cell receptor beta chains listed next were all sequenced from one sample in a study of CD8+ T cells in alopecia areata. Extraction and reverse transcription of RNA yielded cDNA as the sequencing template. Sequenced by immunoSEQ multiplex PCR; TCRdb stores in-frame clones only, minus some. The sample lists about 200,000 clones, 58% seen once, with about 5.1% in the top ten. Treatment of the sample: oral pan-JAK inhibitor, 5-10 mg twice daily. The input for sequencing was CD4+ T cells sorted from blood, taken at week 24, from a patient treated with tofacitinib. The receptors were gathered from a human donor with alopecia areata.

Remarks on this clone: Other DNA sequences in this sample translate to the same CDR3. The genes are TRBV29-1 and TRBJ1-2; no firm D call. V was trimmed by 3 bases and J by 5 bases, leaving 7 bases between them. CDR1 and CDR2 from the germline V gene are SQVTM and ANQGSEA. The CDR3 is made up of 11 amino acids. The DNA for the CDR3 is TGCAGCGTTGACGAAGGGTATGGCTACACCTTC. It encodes CSVDEGYGYTF. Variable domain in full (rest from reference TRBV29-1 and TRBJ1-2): SAVISQKPSRDICQRGTSLTIQCQVDSQVTMMFWYRQQPGQSLTLIATANQGSEATYESGFVIDKFPISRPNLTFSTLTVSNMSPEDSSIYLCSVDEGYGYTFGSGTRLTVV.

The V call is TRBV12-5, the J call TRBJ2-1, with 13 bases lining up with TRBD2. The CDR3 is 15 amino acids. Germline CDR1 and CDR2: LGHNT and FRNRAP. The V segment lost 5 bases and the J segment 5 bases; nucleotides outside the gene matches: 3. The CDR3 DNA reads TGTGCTAGTGGTCTTGGGACTAGCGGGAACAATGAGCAGTTCTTC. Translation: CASGLGTSGNNEQFF.

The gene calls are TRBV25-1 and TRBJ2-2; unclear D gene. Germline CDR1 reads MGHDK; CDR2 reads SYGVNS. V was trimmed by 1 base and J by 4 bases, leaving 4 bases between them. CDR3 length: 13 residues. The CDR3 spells CASSEWSTGELFF. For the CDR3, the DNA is TGTGCCAGCAGTGAATGGTCCACCGGGGAGCTGTTTTTT.

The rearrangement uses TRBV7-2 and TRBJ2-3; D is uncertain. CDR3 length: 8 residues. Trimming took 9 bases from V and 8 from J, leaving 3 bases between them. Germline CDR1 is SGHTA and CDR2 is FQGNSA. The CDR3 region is CASSTQYF. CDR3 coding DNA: TGTGCCAGTTCTACGCAGTATTTT.

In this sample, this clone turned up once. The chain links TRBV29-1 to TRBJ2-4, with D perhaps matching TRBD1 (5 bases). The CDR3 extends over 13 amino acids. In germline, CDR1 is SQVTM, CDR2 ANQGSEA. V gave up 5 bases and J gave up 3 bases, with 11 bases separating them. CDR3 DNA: TGCAGCGTTAGGCAGGGCGGCAAAAACATTCAGTACTTC. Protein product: CSVRQGGKNIQYF.

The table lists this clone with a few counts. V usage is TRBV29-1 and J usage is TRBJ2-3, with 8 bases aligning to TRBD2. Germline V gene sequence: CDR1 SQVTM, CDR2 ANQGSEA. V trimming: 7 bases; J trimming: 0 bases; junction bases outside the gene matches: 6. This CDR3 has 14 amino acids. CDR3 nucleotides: TGCAGCGCGGTAGCGGGGCCGAGCACAGATACGCAGTATTTT. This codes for CSAVAGPSTDTQYF.

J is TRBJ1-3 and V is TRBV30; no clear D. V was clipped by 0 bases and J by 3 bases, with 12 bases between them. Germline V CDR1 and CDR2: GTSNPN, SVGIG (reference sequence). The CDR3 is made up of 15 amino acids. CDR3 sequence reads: CAWSVLEKFGNTIYF. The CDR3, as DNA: TGTGCCTGGAGTGTACTGGAGAAATTTGGAAACACCATATATTTT. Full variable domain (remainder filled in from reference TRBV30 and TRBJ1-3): SQTIHQWPATLVQPVGSPLSLECTVEGTSNPNLYWYRQAAGRGLQLLFYSVGIGQISSEVPQNLSASRPQDRQFILSSKKLLLSDSGFYLCAWSVLEKFGNTIYFGEGSWLTVV.

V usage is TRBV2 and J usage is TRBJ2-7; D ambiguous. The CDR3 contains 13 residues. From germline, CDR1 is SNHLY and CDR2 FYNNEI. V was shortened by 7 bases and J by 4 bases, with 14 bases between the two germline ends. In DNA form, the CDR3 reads TGTGCCAGCACGAACAGTCCCGATTACGAGCAGTACTTC. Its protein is CASTNSPDYEQYF.

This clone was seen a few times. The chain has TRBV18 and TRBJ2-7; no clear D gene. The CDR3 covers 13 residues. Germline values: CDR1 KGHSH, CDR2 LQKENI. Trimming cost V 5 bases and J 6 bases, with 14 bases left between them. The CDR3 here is CASSASDTREQYF. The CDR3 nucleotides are TGTGCCAGCTCAGCCTCGGATACTCGCGAGCAGTACTTC.